This T cell receptor beta chain appears in the sequencing data of a study of cytomegalovirus exposure and HLA in healthy donors. Study observations and caveats: Earlier analysis looked at TCR beta V segments, and most were productive about 87% or about 30% of the time. CMV antigen specificity of three CMV-associated chains was confirmed in vitro. Among TCR sequences, most were rare, though some public TCRs appeared in many donors.

The PCR ran on 60 Vbeta and 13 Jbeta primers. Clones were read by immunoSEQ multiplex PCR, and TCRdb kept only the in-frame ones, dropping some. Altogether nearly 110,000 clones are present, about 64% being singletons, with the ten largest covering about 2.8%. Germline V gene lookup returns CDR1 SGHNT and CDR2 YENEEA. Trimming pared 5 bases from V and 9 bases from J, leaving 14 bases between. The CDR3 totals 13 residues. As concerns this clone: Its antigen remains unidentified.

This sequence joins TRBV11-3 and TRBJ2-1; possible D gene TRBD1, 5 bases. The sample taken for sequencing was PBMCs. The TCR sequence derives from a female donor in good health and CMV-seronegative. CDR3 in amino acids: CASSAKGRGEQFF. The CDR3 DNA sequence: TGTGCCAGCAGCGCAAAGGGGCGCGGTGAGCAGTTCTTC.